The 16 T cell receptor beta chains below were found in one sample sequenced in a study of T cells after yellow fever vaccination. One entry per CDR3 protein, called by TCRdb with MiXCR from the 5' RACE reads. The sample records 300,000 to 400,000 distinct CDR3 sequences, more than 5.5% being singletons. The material was PBMCs, obtained 5 days after the yellow fever booster vaccination. These receptors came from a man under 40 who received the YFV17D yellow fever vaccine.

The chain is built from TRBV20-1 and TRBJ1-1; the D is unclear. The CDR3 has 11 amino acids. The V gene's germline CDR1 is DFQATT and CDR2 SNEGSKA (reference sequence). V lost 2 bases, J lost 5 bases, and 6 bases lay in between. The DNA of the CDR3 is TGCAGTGCTAGAACCTCTACTGAAGCTTTCTTT. Protein: CSARTSTEAFF.

This clonotype turned up a few times. The chain uses TRBV7-9 and TRBJ1-4; the D is unclear. The CDR3 runs to 14 residues. V lost 7 bases to trimming and J lost 3 bases, with 12 bases between them. CDR1 and CDR2 (germline): SEHNR, FQNEAQ (reference sequence). Here the CDR3 DNA reads TGTGCCAGCACCCCAGAGGCACCTAATGAAAAACTGTTTTTT. It yields the protein CASTPEAPNEKLFF.

This clonotype appeared many times. This chain uses TRBV7-2 with TRBJ2-1, with a possible D match to TRBD1 (5 bases). Germline V gives CDR1 SGHTA, CDR2 FQGNSA. V was pared by 5 bases and J by 8 bases, with 19 bases between. CDR3 size: 15 residues. The DNA of the CDR3 is TGTGCCAGCAGCAGTGTTGGGTCTTGGGGCGATGAGCAGTTCTTC. As protein: CASSSVGSWGDEQFF.

A few counts support this clonotype. The chain carries TRBV6-5 and TRBJ2-7; 8 bases match TRBD2. Trimming cost V 4 bases and J 3 bases; bases outside gene matches: 5. CDR1 is MNHEY and CDR2 is SVGAGI in the germline V gene. The CDR3 sequence is 14 residues long. This CDR3 is CASSFSAGVYEQYF. CDR3 DNA sequence: TGTGCCAGCAGTTTCTCAGCGGGAGTCTACGAGCAGTACTTC.

This clonotype has ten or more counts. This chain's CDR3 is CASSFRDRSYNEQFF. DNA for the CDR3: TGTGCCAGCAGCTTCCGGGACAGGTCCTACAATGAGCAGTTCTTC. J is TRBJ2-1 and V is TRBV7-2; 8 positions match TRBD1. The CDR3 totals 15 residues. Germline assignment: CDR1 SGHTA and CDR2 FQGNSA. V lost 3 bases, J lost 1 base, and 2 bases stayed unmatched.

The rearrangement uses TRBV24-1 and TRBJ2-3; TRBD1 matches 11 bases. The CDR3 contains 16 residues. From germline, CDR1 is KGHDR and CDR2 SFDVKD. V lost 5 bases and J lost 2; bases outside the gene matches: 5. The CDR3, as DNA: TGTGCCACCAGTGGGGACAGGGGGTCCCACACAGATACGCAGTATTTT. Its protein is CATSGDRGSHTDTQYF.

This clonotype occurred many times. This sequence joins TRBV4-2 and TRBJ2-7; D unclear. This CDR3 contains 16 residues. With 0 bases removed from V and 2 bases from J, the gap between germline ends came to 14 bases. From germline, CDR1 is LGHNA and CDR2 YNFKEQ. The CDR3 sequence is CASSQEASHQTYEQYF. The CDR3 DNA sequence: TGTGCCAGCAGCCAAGAGGCCAGCCACCAGACCTACGAGCAGTACTTC.

The gene calls are TRBV4-1 and TRBJ1-1; D possibly corresponds to TRBD1 (6 bases). There are 14 residues in the CDR3. Germline CDR1 is MGHRA and CDR2 is YSYEKL. V dropped 6 bases and J dropped 5 bases, with 16 bases sitting between them. The CDR3 here is CASRLDRRITEAFF. The CDR3 region has the DNA TGCGCCAGCAGACTTGACAGGCGGATTACTGAAGCTTTCTTT.

This clonotype was seen ten or more times. V gene TRBV28 combines with J gene TRBJ2-7; TRBD2 matches 7 bases. V lost 10 bases to trimming and J lost 7 bases; unmatched junction nucleotides: 13. The CDR3 has 13 amino acids. Germline CDR1 reads MDHEN; CDR2 reads SYDVKM. The CDR3 protein is CAISGSLIWEQYF. As DNA, the CDR3 is TGTGCCATTAGCGGGTCTCTAATATGGGAGCAGTACTTC.

This clonotype has at least ten counts. The chain employs TRBV20-1 and TRBJ2-7, with 8 bases aligning to TRBD2. The CDR3 length is 13 residues. Germline V gives CDR1 DFQATT, CDR2 SNEGSKA (reference sequence). Trimming at V came to 4 bases and at J to 4 bases, leaving 6 bases not matched to a gene. The CDR3 nucleotides are TGCAGTGCTACGACTAGCGAGTGGTACGAGCAGTACTTC. It codes for CSATTSEWYEQYF.

V and J are TRBV20-1 and TRBJ2-1; 7 bases align to TRBD2. Germline CDR1 DFQATT, CDR2 SNEGSKA (reference sequence). The junction had 5 bases not matched to a gene; V was cut back by 2 bases and J by 4 bases. The CDR3 has 14 residues. This CDR3 is CSARNPSGYNEQFF. The DNA of the CDR3 is TGCAGTGCTAGAAATCCTAGCGGATACAATGAGCAGTTCTTC.

In its sample, this clonotype was seen a few times. This rearrangement joins TRBV9 to TRBJ2-7; 7 bases fit TRBD2. Germline V gene lookup returns CDR1 SGDLS and CDR2 YYNGEE. The CDR3 runs to 15 residues. Trimming took 5 bases from V and 0 from J; bases not matched to a gene: 8. This CDR3 is CASSVCGRDSYEQYF. DNA of the CDR3: TGTGCCAGCAGTGTTTGCGGGAGAGACTCCTACGAGCAGTACTTC.

This clonotype was counted between two and nine times. The chain has TRBV7-2 and TRBJ2-1; 8 bases match TRBD2. Trimming removed 5 bases from V and 10 bases from J; junction bases left unmatched: 10. The germline V gene encodes CDR1 SGHTA and CDR2 FQGNSA. The CDR3 contains 14 residues. This CDR3 is CASSIGTSHWEQFF. CDR3 DNA sequence: TGTGCCAGCAGCATCGGGACTAGTCATTGGGAGCAGTTCTTC. Full variable domain (missing parts from reference TRBV7-2 and TRBJ2-1): GAGVSQSPSNKVTEKGKDVELRCDPISGHTALYWYRQSLGQGLEFLIYFQGNSAPDKSGLPSDRFSAERTGGSVSTLTIQRTQQEDSAVYLCASSIGTSHWEQFFGPGTRLTVL.

CDR3 sequence reads: CATLARLSTDTQYF. CDR3 sequence (DNA): TGTGCCACCCTTGCTAGGCTCTCCACAGATACGCAGTATTTT. The chain joins TRBV6-1 to TRBJ2-3; the D is unclear. Germline V gene data show CDR1 as MNHNS and CDR2 as SASEGT. The V and J ends lost 10 bases and 2 bases respectively, with 16 bases between them. The CDR3 contains 14 residues.

This clonotype was seen ten or more times. The chain combines TRBV15 with TRBJ2-1; possibly TRBD1 for D (6 bases). CDR1 is LNHNV and CDR2 is YYDKDF in the germline V gene (reference sequence). This CDR3 comprises 16 residues. The V and J ends lost 3 bases and 3 bases respectively, with 15 bases between them. The CDR3 nucleotides read TGTGCCACCAGCAGGGGGACAATGGATCTCTACAATGAGCAGTTCTTC. This codes for CATSRGTMDLYNEQFF.

This clonotype was counted only a few times. This chain joins TRBV5-1 and TRBJ2-1; D might be TRBD1 or TRBD2, each matching 6 bases. Germline values: CDR1 SGHRS, CDR2 YFSETQ. CDR3 length: 16 residues. V was clipped by 0 bases and J by 3 bases, with 13 bases between them. This CDR3 reads CASSLDRGRIYNEQFF. The DNA of the CDR3 is TGCGCCAGCAGCTTGGATCGGGGGCGGATCTACAATGAGCAGTTCTTC.